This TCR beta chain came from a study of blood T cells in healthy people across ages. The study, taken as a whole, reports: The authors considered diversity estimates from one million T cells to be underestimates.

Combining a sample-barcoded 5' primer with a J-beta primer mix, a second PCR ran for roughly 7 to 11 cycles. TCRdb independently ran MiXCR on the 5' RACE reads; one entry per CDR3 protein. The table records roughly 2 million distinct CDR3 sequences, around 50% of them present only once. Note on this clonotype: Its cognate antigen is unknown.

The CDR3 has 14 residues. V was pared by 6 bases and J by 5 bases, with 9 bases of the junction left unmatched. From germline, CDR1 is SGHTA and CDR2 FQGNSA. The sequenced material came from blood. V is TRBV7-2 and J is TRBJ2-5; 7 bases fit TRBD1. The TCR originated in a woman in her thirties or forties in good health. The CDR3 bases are TGTGCCAGCAGTGAACCGACAGGGTTTGAGACCCAGTACTTC. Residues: CASSEPTGFETQYF.